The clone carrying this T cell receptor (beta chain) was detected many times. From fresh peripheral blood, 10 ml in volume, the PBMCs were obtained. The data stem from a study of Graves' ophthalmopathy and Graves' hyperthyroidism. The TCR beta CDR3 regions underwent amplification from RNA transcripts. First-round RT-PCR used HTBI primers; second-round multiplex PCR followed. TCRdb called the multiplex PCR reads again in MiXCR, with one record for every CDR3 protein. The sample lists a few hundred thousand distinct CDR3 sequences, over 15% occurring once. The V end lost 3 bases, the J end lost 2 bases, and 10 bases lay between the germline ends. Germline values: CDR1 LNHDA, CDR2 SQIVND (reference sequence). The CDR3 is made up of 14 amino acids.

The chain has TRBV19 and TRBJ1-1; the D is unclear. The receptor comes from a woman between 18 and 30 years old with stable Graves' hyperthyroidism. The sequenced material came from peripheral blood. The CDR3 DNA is TGTGCCAGTAGTATCGCAACGTTCAACACTGAAGCTTTCTTT. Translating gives CASSIATFNTEAFF.